This T cell receptor beta chain was identified during a study of beta chain features in type 1 diabetes (dated by TCRdb to about 2018). Notes on the research overall: Patients and healthy donors did not differ in mean age, gender distribution, total cell number or subset yield. A total of 90 million to 120 million sorted cells were examined across all samples, and a strong correlation was observed between cell number per subset and RNA yield. The study compared TCRB repertoires of sorted circulating CD4+ T cell subsets between recently diagnosed type 1 diabetes patients and matched healthy donors. Regulatory and stem cell-like memory subsets were isolated from only 8 patients and 8 healthy donors, whereas naive and central memory subsets came from all 30 or so donors.

From the cysteine up to the phenylalanine, the CDR3 has a length of 13 residues. The DNA shown is the 39-base CDR3, in frame from base 1. V is clipped by 0 bases and J by 3 bases, and the sequence between their germline boundaries is 9 bases long. From the germline V gene (reference sequence), CDR1 is GTSNPN and CDR2 is SVGIG. Each donor gave one peripheral blood draw, approximately 120 mL on average, collected into heparinised tubes. A BD FACSAria II was used to sort naive, central memory, regulatory and stem cell-like memory CD4+ T cells with a panel that included CD45RO, CCR7, CD25, CD127, CD95 and CD27. Every sorted population had a purity above 98%. PBMCs were isolated immediately by Lymphoprep density gradient centrifugation and stained directly without culture. So that batch effects would be minimized, each experiment stained and sorted samples in pairs, pairing one healthy donor with one patient.

The entire amount of isolated RNA was reverse transcribed using the High Capacity cDNA Reverse Transcription Kit, so the sequenced TCRB transcripts were expressed ones. Naive, central memory and regulatory T cell samples underwent deep immunoSEQ sequencing, averaging about 3.3 million total reads per sample. Sorted cells were lysed in RLT buffer, and RNA was extracted using DNase-treated RNeasy Micro or Mini kits according to cell number. To prevent cross-contamination, every cell subset was processed on its own, while patient and healthy donor samples were processed together. The immunoSEQ multiplex PCR was used to amplify TCRB sequences from cDNA, yielding 87-bp fragments that span the CDR3 region. Amplicons were sequenced on the Illumina HiSeq platform. As for how the authors treated the data: Synthetic template baselines were used to correct PCR bias computationally, reads within Hamming distance 2 were collapsed together, and singletons that could not be merged were discarded. By aligning reads against IMGT, V, D and J genes, CDR3 length, and insertions or deletions at six rearrangement sites were assigned. Within each subset, clonotype counts were normalized to sorted cell number, after which true diversity and Gini coefficients were computed with the tcR R package. Repertoire sharing was quantified using the overlap coefficient calculated on TCRB nucleotide sequences. Out-of-frame TCRB sequences from naive cells were analyzed to stand in for the pre-selection repertoire. The source is immuneACCESS, and TCRdb retained only in-frame sequences with V and J called. Part of the clones is not carried over; for the studies checked, unresolved V genes explain less than half of this, and the remainder is unexplained. The V and J calls and the clone size are those of that table, but D and trimming were determined from the DNA. For this sample the table gives 350,000 to 450,000 clones, of which around 16% were detected only once. The ten largest clones take up around 0.02% of the sample.

Study-wide findings and limitations: A moderate but significant shortening of TCRB CDR3 length was observed in type 1 diabetes patients in all four CD4+ subsets. Because cDNA rather than genomic DNA was sequenced, highly expressing activated cells could have been over-represented, although no difference in activation and CD3 levels was found between groups. Naive, central memory and regulatory TCRB repertoires appeared to be more alike among patients than among healthy donors. Because the HLA sub-analyses included only small numbers of individuals, any influence of HLA type on TCRB rearrangement was left unresolved. Fewer insertions and more nucleotide deletions at VDJ recombination sites were observed in patients with type 1 diabetes, implying thymic rearrangement abnormalities. Shorter templates might have been favored by PCR, but patient and control samples were amplified and corrected together, so both groups would have been affected equally by any skew.

As for this clone: It lacks a known antigen. The record has no base qualities; no much larger clone is one base away.

The receptor was isolated from a woman between 18 and 30 years old in good health. The rearranged segments are TRBV30 and TRBJ2-7, with no reliable assignment of the D segment. Sequencing was done on a sample of naive CD4+ T cells from blood. Read against the paper, the sample's cell subset or site label means: true naive CD4+ T cells. The CDR3 in this case is CAWSVSRLYEQYF. The sequenced DNA: TGTGCCTGGAGTGTGTCCCGTCTCTACGAGCAGTACTTC.